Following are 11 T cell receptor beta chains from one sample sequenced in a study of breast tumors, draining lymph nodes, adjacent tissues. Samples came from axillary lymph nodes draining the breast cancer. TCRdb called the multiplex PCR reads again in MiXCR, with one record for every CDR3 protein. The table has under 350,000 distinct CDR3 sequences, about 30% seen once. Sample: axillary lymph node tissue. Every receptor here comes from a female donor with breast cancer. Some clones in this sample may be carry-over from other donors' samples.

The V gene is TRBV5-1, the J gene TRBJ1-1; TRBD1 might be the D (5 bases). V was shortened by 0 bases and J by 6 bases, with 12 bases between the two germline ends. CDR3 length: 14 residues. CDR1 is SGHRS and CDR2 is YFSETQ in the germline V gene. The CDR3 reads CASSLAGTASEAFF. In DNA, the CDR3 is TGCGCCAGCAGCTTGGCCGGGACCGCTTCTGAAGCTTTCTTT.

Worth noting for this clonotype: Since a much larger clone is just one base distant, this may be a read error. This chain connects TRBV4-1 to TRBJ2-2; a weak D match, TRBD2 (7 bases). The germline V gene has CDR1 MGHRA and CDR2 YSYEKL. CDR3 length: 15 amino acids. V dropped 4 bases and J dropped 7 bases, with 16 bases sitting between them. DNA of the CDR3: TGCGCCAGCAGCCGAGGATGGGGGGGCCTCGGGGAGCTGTTTTTT. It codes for CASSRGWGGLGELFF.

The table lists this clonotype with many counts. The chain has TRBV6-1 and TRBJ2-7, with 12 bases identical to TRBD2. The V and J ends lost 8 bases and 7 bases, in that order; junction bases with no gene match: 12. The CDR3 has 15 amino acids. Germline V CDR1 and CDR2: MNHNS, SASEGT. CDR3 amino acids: CASYFQTSGRREQYF. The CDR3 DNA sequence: TGTGCCAGCTACTTCCAGACTAGCGGGAGACGGGAGCAGTACTTC.

The CDR3 DNA follows: TGTGCCAGCAGAAATCTTAACTCAGAAGAAAAACTGTTTTTT. Protein: CASRNLNSEEKLFF. The rearrangement links TRBV7-8 to TRBJ1-4; D gene unclear. The CDR3 consists of 14 residues. The V end was cut by 6 bases, the J end by 8 bases, with 16 bases between. The germline gives CDR1 SGHVS, CDR2 FQNEAQ. The variable domain in full, completed from reference TRBV7-8 and TRBJ1-4, reads GAGVSQSPRYKVAKRGQDVALRCDPISGHVSLFWYQQALGQGPEFLTYFQNEAQLDKSGLPSDRFFAERPEGSVSTLKIQRTQQEDSAVYLCASRNLNSEEKLFFGSGTQLSVL.

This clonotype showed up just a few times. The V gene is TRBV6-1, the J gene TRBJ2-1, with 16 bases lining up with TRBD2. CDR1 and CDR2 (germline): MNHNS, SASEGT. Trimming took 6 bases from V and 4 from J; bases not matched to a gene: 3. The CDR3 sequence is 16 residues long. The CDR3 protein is CASRMGLAGGYNEQFF. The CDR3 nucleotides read TGTGCCAGCAGGATGGGACTAGCGGGAGGGTACAATGAGCAGTTCTTC.

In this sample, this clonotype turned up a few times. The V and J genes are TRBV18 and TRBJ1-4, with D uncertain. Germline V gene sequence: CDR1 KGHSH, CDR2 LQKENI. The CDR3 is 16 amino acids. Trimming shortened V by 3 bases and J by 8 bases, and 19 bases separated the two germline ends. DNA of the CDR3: TGTGCCAGCTCACCTGGGGAACGACGCCTAAGAGAAAAACTGTTTTTT. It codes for CASSPGERRLREKLFF.

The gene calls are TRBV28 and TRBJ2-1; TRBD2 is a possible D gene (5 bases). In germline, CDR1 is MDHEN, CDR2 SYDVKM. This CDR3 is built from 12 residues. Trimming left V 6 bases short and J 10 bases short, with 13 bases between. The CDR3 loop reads CASSKLVNEQFF. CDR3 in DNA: TGTGCCAGCAGCAAACTAGTTAACGAGCAGTTCTTC.

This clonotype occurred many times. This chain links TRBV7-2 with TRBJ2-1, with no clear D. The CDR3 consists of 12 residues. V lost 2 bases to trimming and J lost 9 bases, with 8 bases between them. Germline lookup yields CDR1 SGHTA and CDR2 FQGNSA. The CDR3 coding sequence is TGTGCCAGCAGCTTATTTTCCCGTGAGCAGTTCTTC. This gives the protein CASSLFSREQFF.

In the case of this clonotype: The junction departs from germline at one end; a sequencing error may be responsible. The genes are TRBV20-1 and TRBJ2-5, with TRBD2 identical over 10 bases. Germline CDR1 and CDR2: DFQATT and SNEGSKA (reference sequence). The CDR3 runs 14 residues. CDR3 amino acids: CGARGLAGVKTQYF. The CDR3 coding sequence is TGCGGTGCTAGGGGTCTAGCGGGAGTAAAGACCCAGTACTTC.

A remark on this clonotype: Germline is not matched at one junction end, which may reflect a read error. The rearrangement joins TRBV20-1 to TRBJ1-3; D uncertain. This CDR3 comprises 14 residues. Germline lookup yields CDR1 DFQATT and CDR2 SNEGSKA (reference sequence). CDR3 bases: TGCAGTGCCACACAGCAACCCCCTGGAAACACCAGATATTTT. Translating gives CSATQQPPGNTRYF.

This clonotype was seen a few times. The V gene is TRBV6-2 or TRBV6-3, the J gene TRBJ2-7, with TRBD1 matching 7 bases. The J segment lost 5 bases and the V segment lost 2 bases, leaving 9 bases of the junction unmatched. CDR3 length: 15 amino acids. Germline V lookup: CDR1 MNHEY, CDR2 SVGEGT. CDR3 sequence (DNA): TGTGCCAGCAGTTACAGGGGGCGATTGTGGGACGAGCAGTACTTC. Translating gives CASSYRGRLWDEQYF.